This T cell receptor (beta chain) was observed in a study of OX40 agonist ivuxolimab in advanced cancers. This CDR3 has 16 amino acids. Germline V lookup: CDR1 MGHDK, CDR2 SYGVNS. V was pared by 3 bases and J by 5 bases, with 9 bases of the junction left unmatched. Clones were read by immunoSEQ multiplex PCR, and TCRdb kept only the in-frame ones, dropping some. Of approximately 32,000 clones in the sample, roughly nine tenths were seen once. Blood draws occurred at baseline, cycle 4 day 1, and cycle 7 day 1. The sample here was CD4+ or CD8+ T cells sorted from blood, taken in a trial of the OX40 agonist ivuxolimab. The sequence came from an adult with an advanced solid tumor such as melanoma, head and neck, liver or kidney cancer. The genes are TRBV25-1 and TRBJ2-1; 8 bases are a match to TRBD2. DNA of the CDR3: TGTGCCAGCAGTGATACTAGCGGAAAACAGGACAATGAGCAGTTCTTC. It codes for CASSDTSGKQDNEQFF.